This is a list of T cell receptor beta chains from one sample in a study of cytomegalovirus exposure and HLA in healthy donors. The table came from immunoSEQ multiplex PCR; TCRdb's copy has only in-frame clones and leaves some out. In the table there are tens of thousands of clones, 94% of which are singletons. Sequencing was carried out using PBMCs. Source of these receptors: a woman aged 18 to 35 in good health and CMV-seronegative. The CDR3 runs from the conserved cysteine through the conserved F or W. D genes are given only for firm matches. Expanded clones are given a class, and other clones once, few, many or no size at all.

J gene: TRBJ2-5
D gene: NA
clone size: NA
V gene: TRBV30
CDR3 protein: CAWSGIAVSQETQYF
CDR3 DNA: TGTGCCTGGAGTGGGATAGCGGTTAGCCAAGAGACCCAGTACTTC

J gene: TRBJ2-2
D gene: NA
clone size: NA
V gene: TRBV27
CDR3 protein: CASRTGVVGELFF
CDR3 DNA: TGTGCCAGCAGGACGGGAGTTGTCGGGGAGCTGTTTTTT

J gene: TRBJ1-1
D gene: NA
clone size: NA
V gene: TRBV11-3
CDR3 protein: CASSSPVSMNTEAFF
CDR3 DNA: TGTGCCAGCAGCTCCCCGGTGAGCATGAACACTGAAGCTTTCTTT

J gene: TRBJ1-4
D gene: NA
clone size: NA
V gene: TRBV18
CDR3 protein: CASSPEGSATNEKLFF
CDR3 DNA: TGTGCCAGCTCACCGGAGGGGTCGGCAACTAATGAAAAACTGTTTTTT

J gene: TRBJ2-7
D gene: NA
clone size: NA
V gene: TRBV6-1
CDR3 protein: CASSEVRGRSVEQYF
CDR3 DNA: TGTGCCAGCAGTGAAGTGCGGGGGCGTAGTGTCGAGCAGTACTTC

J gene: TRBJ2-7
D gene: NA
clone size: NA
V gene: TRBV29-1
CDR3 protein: CSVAGWRDHSYEQYF
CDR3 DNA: TGCAGCGTTGCTGGTTGGAGAGACCACTCCTACGAGCAGTACTTC

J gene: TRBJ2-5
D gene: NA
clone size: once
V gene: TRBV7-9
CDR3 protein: CASSRNSETQYF
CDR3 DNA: TGTGCCAGCAGTCGAAACTCGGAGACCCAGTACTTC

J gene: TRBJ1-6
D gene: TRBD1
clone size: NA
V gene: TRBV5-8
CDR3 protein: CASSVGVGGSSPLHF
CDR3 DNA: TGTGCCAGCAGCGTGGGTGTAGGGGGCAGTTCACCCCTCCACTTT

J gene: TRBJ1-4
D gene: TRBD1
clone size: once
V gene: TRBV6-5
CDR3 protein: CATRTGANEKLFF
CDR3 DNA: TGTGCCACCCGGACAGGGGCAAATGAAAAACTGTTTTTT

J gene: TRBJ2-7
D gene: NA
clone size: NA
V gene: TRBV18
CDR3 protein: CASSPGTSYEQYF
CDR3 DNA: TGTGCCAGCTCACCCGGGACAAGCTACGAGCAGTACTTC

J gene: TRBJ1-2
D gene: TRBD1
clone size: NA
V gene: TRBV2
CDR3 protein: CASTAPGTGFYYGYTF
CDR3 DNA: TGTGCCAGCACGGCCCCCGGGACAGGGTTTTACTATGGCTACACCTTC

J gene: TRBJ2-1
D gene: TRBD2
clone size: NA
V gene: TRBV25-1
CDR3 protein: CASSGSGRNNEQFF
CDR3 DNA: TGTGCCAGCAGTGGGAGCGGGAGAAACAATGAGCAGTTCTTC

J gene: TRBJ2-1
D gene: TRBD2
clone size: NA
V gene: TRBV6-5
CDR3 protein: CASSSGLGYYNEQFF
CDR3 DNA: TGTGCCAGCAGCAGCGGACTAGGCTACTACAATGAGCAGTTCTTC

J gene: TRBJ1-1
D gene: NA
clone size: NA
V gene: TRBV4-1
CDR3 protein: CASSQPDSLLQEAFF
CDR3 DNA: TGCGCCAGCAGCCAACCGGACAGCTTGTTGCAAGAAGCTTTCTTT

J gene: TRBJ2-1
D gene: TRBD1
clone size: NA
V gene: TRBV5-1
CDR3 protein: CASRGTADNEQFF
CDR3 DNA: TGCGCCAGCAGAGGGACAGCAGACAATGAGCAGTTCTTC

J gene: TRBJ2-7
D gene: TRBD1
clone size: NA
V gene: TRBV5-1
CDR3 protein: CASSSSDRAYEQYF
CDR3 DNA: TGCGCCAGCAGCTCGTCGGACAGGGCCTACGAGCAGTACTTC

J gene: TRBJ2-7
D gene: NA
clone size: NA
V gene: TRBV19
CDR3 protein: CASSISPEDYEQYF
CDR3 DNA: TGTGCCAGTAGTATAAGCCCCGAGGACTACGAGCAGTACTTC

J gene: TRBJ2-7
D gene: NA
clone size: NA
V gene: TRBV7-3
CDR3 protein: CASSQSTYEQYF
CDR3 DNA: TGTGCCAGCAGCCAGTCCACCTACGAGCAGTACTTC

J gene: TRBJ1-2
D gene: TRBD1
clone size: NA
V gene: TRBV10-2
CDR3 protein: CASSPGTAQTNYGYTF
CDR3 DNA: TGCGCCAGCAGTCCCGGGACAGCCCAAACTAACTATGGCTACACCTTC

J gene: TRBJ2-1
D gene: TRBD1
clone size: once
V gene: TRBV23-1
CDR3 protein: CASSPGQGLNQGDEQFF
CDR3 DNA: TGCGCCAGCAGTCCCGGACAGGGCCTCAACCAAGGGGATGAGCAGTTCTTC

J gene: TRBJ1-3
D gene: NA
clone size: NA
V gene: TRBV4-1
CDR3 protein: CASSQLSQVLRNTIYF
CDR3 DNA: TGCGCCAGCAGCCAACTAAGTCAAGTTCTCCGAAACACCATATATTTT

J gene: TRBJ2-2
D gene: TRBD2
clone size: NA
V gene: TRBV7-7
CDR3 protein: CASSSNPSGGHPYTGELFF
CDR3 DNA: TGTGCTAGCAGCTCGAACCCTAGCGGGGGCCACCCTTATACCGGGGAGCTGTTTTTT

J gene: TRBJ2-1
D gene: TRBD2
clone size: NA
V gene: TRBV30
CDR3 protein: CAWSRLAGGHNEQFF
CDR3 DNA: TGTGCCTGGAGCCGACTAGCGGGGGGGCACAATGAGCAGTTCTTC

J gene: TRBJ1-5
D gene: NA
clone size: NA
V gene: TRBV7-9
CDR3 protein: CASSRGNQPQHF
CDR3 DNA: TGTGCCAGCAGCCGGGGCAATCAGCCCCAGCATTTT

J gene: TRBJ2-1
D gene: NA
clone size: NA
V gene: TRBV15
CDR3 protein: CATSRGAGSGNEQFF
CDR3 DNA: TGTGCCACCAGCAGAGGGGCCGGGAGCGGGAATGAGCAGTTCTTC

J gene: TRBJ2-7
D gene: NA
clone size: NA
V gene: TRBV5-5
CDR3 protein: CASSLVPSEVYEQYF
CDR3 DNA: TGTGCCAGCAGCTTGGTCCCGTCAGAAGTATACGAGCAGTACTTC

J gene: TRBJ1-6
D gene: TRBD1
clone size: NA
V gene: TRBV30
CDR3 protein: CASSGQGNSPLHF
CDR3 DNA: TGTGCCTCGTCGGGACAGGGGAATTCACCCCTCCACTTT

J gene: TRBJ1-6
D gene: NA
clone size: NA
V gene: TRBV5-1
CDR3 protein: CASSLDGGNSPLHF
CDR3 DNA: TGCGCCAGCAGCTTGGACGGGGGTAATTCACCCCTCCACTTT

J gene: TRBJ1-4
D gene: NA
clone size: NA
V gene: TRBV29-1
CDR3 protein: CSVATGVGEKLFF
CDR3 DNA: TGCAGCGTTGCGACAGGAGTAGGTGAAAAACTGTTTTTT

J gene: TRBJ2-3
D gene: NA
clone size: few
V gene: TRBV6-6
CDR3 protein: CASSYNERDTQYF
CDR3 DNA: TGTGCCAGCAGTTATAATGAGCGGGATACGCAGTATTTT

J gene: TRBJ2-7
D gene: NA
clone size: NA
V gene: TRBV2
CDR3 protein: CASSEVQYEQYF
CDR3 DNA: TGTGCCAGCAGTGAGGTGCAGTACGAGCAGTACTTC

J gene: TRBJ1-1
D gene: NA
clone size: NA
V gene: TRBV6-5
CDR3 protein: CASSYGEGSEAFF
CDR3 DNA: TGTGCCAGCAGTTACGGGGAGGGCAGTGAAGCTTTCTTT

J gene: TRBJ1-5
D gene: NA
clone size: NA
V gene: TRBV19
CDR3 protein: CAIRDQPQHF
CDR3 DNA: TGTGCCATACGGGATCAGCCCCAGCATTTT

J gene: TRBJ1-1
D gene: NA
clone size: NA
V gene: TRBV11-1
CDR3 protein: CASSLVTGRGTEAFF
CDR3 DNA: TGTGCCAGCAGCTTAGTCACAGGGCGTGGGACTGAAGCTTTCTTT

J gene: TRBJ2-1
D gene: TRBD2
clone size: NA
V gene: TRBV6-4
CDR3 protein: CASSDLAGGTDNEQFF
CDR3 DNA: TGTGCCAGCAGTGACTTAGCGGGGGGAACTGACAATGAGCAGTTCTTC

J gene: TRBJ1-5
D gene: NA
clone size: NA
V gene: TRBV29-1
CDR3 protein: CSVEQGIDQPQHF
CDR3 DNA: TGCAGCGTTGAACAGGGGATTGATCAGCCCCAGCATTTT

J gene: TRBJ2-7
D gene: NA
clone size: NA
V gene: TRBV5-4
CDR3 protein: CASSSDTRYEQYF
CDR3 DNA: TGTGCCAGCAGCTCGGACACCCGCTACGAGCAGTACTTC

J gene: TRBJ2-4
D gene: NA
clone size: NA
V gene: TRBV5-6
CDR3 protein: CASSGGLGFAQYF
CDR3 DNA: TGTGCCAGCAGCGGGGGACTCGGGTTCGCTCAGTACTTC

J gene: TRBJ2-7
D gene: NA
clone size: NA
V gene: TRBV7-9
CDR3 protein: CASSPRTLRGVREFEQYF
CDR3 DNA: TGTGCCAGCAGCCCCCGGACACTCAGGGGAGTGCGGGAGTTCGAGCAGTACTTC

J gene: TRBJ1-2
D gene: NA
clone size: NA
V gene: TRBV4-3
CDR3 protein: CASSQERSDGANYGYTF
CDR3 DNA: TGCGCCAGCAGCCAAGAAAGGAGTGACGGAGCTAACTATGGCTACACCTTC

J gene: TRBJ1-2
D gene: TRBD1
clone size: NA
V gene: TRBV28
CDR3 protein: CASSPAGGIGGYTF
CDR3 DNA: TGTGCCAGCAGTCCCGCAGGGGGCATCGGCGGCTACACCTTC

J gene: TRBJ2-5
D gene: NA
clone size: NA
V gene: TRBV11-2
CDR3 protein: CASSLLSGVQETQYF
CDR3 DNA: TGTGCCAGCAGCTTACTTTCAGGGGTCCAAGAGACCCAGTACTTC

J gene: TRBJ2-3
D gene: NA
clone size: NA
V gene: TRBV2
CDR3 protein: CASRGGNPTDTQYF
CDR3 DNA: TGTGCCAGTAGGGGGGGGAATCCCACAGATACGCAGTATTTT

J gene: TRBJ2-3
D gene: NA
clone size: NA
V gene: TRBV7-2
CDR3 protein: CASSLMSRIYGTQYF
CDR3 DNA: TGTGCCAGCAGCTTAATGAGCCGTATCTATGGTACGCAGTATTTT

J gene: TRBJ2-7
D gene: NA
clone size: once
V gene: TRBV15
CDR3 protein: CAGGATGLDEQYF
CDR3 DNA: TGTGCCGGGGGGGCCACCGGGTTGGACGAGCAGTACTTC

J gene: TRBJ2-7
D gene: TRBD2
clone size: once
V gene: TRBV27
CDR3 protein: CASGPTSPTLYEQYF
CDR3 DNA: TGTGCCAGCGGGCCGACTAGCCCGACACTCTACGAGCAGTACTTC